Presented here are 17 T cell receptor beta chains from one specimen sequenced in a study of cytomegalovirus exposure and HLA in healthy donors. PCR employed 60 Vbeta and 13 Jbeta primers. Clones were sequenced by immunoSEQ multiplex PCR, and TCRdb holds only the in-frame ones, with some missing. In the table there are roughly 48,000 clones, about two thirds of which are singletons. The sample was PBMCs. The receptors come from a woman aged 25 to 39 in good health and CMV-seronegative.

The V call is TRBV28, the J call TRBJ2-3; 7 bases map to TRBD2. This CDR3 is built from 15 residues. The J segment lost 0 bases and the V segment lost 4 bases, leaving 4 bases of the junction unmatched. The V gene's germline CDR1 is MDHEN and CDR2 SYDVKM. The CDR3 region is CASSSSGISTDTQYF. CDR3 DNA: TGTGCCAGCAGTTCCAGCGGGATTAGCACAGATACGCAGTATTTT.

Here the CDR3 DNA reads TGTGCCAGCGTAGTCCGGGAGAACACTGAAGCTTTCTTT. Translated: CASVVRENTEAFF. The rearrangement links TRBV2 to TRBJ1-1; D remains unclear. The germline CDR1 and CDR2 sequences are SNHLY and FYNNEI. The CDR3 is 13 amino acids. Trimming stripped 8 bases from V and 1 base from J, with 11 bases between.

This rearrangement joins TRBV6-1 to TRBJ1-2; D is unclear. V was trimmed by 5 bases and J by 2 bases, leaving 15 bases between them. Germline V lookup: CDR1 MNHNS, CDR2 SASEGT. The CDR3 spans 15 residues. Here the CDR3 reads CASSPLTTENYGYTF. The CDR3 bases are TGTGCCAGCAGTCCACTAACGACTGAGAACTATGGCTACACCTTC.

The rearrangement links TRBV7-2 to TRBJ2-1; 8 bases are a match to TRBD2. Germline CDR1 and CDR2: SGHTA and FQGNSA. The CDR3 is 16 residues long. V lost 1 base and J lost 9; bases outside the gene matches: 11. CDR3 coding DNA: TGTGCCAGCAGCTTAGTCCTCGGGAGGGGCTATGGTGAGCAGTTCTTC. Translation gives CASSLVLGRGYGEQFF. The whole variable domain, remainder taken from reference TRBV7-2 and TRBJ2-1, is GAGVSQSPSNKVTEKGKDVELRCDPISGHTALYWYRQSLGQGLEFLIYFQGNSAPDKSGLPSDRFSAERTGGSVSTLTIQRTQQEDSAVYLCASSLVLGRGYGEQFFGPGTRLTVL.

The chain joins TRBV11-2 to TRBJ2-7, with D possibly matching TRBD1 (5 bases). Germline V lookup: CDR1 SGHAT, CDR2 FQNNGV. Trimming cost V 5 bases and J 8 bases, with 10 bases left between them. This CDR3 is 11 amino acids long. Written as DNA, the CDR3 is TGTGCCAGCAGCCTGGACAACCAGCAGTACTTC. Its protein is CASSLDNQQYF.

V gene TRBV2 combines with J gene TRBJ2-5; 8 bases align to TRBD2. The germline gives CDR1 SNHLY, CDR2 FYNNEI. This CDR3 is built from 13 residues. V shed 6 bases, J shed 5 bases, and the junction held 5 bases outside the gene matches. In DNA form, the CDR3 reads TGTGCCAGCAGGACTAGCGCAGTGGAGACCCAGTACTTC. It encodes CASRTSAVETQYF.

The rearrangement uses TRBV18 and TRBJ1-1, with D uncertain. V was shortened by 4 bases and J by 6 bases, with 15 bases between the two germline ends. There are 14 residues in the CDR3. Germline V lookup: CDR1 KGHSH, CDR2 LQKENI. The CDR3 loop reads CASSLAYLEAEAFF. The CDR3 DNA sequence: TGTGCCAGCTCACTAGCCTATCTGGAGGCTGAAGCTTTCTTT.

The rearrangement uses TRBV5-6 and TRBJ2-6; D unclear. Germline V gives CDR1 SGHDT, CDR2 YYEEEE. Trimming removed 0 bases from V and 0 bases from J, with 10 bases in between. This CDR3 is built from 17 residues. The CDR3 loop reads CASSLAVDTSGANVLTF. The CDR3 nucleotides are TGTGCCAGCAGCTTGGCGGTTGATACCTCTGGGGCCAACGTCCTGACTTTC.

This chain joins TRBV29-1 and TRBJ2-5; TRBD2 is a possible D gene (5 bases). The end of the DNA fits TRBJ2-7 better, so the J call may be wrong. Germline values: CDR1 SQVTM, CDR2 ANQGSEA. This CDR3 has 13 residues. This chain's CDR3 is CSVLSRDGYEQYF. In DNA form, the CDR3 reads TGCAGCGTTCTATCCCGGGATGGCTACGAGCAGTACTTC.

The chain joins TRBV18 to TRBJ2-3; the match to TRBD2 covers 8 bases. This CDR3 is 14 amino acids long. Germline CDR1 is KGHSH and CDR2 is LQKENI. The J segment lost 10 bases and the V segment lost 4 bases, leaving 10 bases of the junction unmatched. The CDR3 is CASSLQQGLGSQYF. For the CDR3, the DNA is TGTGCCAGCTCACTCCAACAGGGACTAGGCTCGCAGTATTTT.

This chain uses TRBV4-1 with TRBJ1-1; D is ambiguous. Trimming shortened V by 6 bases and J by 3 bases, and 14 bases separated the two germline ends. Germline V lookup: CDR1 MGHRA, CDR2 YSYEKL. The length of the CDR3 is 14 residues. CDR3 protein: CASSREDVYTEAFF. The CDR3, as DNA: TGCGCCAGCAGTCGGGAGGACGTATACACTGAAGCTTTCTTT.

This clone appeared a single time. The chain has TRBV6-1 and TRBJ2-5; TRBD2 agrees at 12 bases. V shed 7 bases, J shed 2 bases, and the junction held 2 bases outside the gene matches. Germline V lookup: CDR1 MNHNS, CDR2 SASEGT. The CDR3 totals 14 residues. The DNA of the CDR3 is TGTGCCAGCAAGCTAGCGGGGGGGCAAGAGACCCAGTACTTC. Encoded protein: CASKLAGGQETQYF.

This clone was recorded once. The rearrangement joins TRBV29-1 to TRBJ2-6; D unresolved. V gave up 5 bases and J gave up 2 bases, with 7 bases separating them. This CDR3 has 13 amino acids. CDR1 is SQVTM, CDR2 ANQGSEA, per germline. The CDR3 DNA reads as TGCAGCGTTTCAGGCCCTGGGGCCAACGTCCTGACTTTC. Translating gives CSVSGPGANVLTF. Together with reference TRBV29-1 and TRBJ2-6, the CDR3 gives the full variable domain: SAVISQKPSRDICQRGTSLTIQCQVDSQVTMMFWYRQQPGQSLTLIATANQGSEATYESGFVIDKFPISRPNLTFSTLTVSNMSPEDSSIYLCSVSGPGANVLTFGAGSRLTVL.

This chain uses TRBV15 with TRBJ2-3, with 11 bases identical to TRBD2. CDR3 length: 17 amino acids. Per germline, CDR1 LNHNV and CDR2 YYDKDF (reference sequence). V gave up 0 bases and J gave up 1 base; unmatched junction bases: 3. The CDR3, as DNA: TGTGCCACCAGCAGAGACCCGACTAGCGGGGGCACAGATACGCAGTATTTT. Translated: CATSRDPTSGGTDTQYF.

CDR3 sequence reads: CASSSQTSGNYNEQFF. DNA of the CDR3: TGTGCCAGTAGTTCCCAGACTAGCGGGAACTACAATGAGCAGTTCTTC. The chain carries TRBV19 and TRBJ2-1; 11 bases line up with TRBD2. Germline trimming cut 5 bases from V and 3 bases from J; bases unmatched to any gene: 6. The CDR3 covers 16 residues. Per germline, CDR1 LNHDA and CDR2 SQIVND (reference sequence). Complete variable domain (other parts from reference TRBV19 and TRBJ2-1): DGGITQSPKYLFRKEGQNVTLSCEQNLNHDAMYWYRQDPGQGLRLIYYSQIVNDFQKGDIAEGYSVSREKKESFPLTVTSAQKNPTAFYLCASSSQTSGNYNEQFFGPGTRLTVL.

The V call is TRBV5-1, the J call TRBJ1-5; unclear D gene. This CDR3 comprises 17 residues. The ends were cut back, 0 bases at V and 0 bases at J, with 13 bases in the middle. In germline, CDR1 is SGHRS, CDR2 YFSETQ. In DNA form, the CDR3 reads TGCGCCAGCAGCTTGGAGCCGACGGGAGATAGCAATCAGCCCCAGCATTTT. It codes for CASSLEPTGDSNQPQHF.

In its sample, this clone was seen a few times. Other DNA sequences of this sample code for an identical CDR3. The CDR3 bases are TGTGCCAGCAGCCCCGGGACAGGCCCTAACTATGGCTACACCTTC. This codes for CASSPGTGPNYGYTF. The gene calls are TRBV9 and TRBJ1-2; 8 bases fit TRBD1. The V segment lost 4 bases and the J segment 0 bases; nucleotides outside the gene matches: 5. The CDR3 covers 15 residues. The V gene's germline CDR1 is SGDLS and CDR2 YYNGEE.